Presented here are 27 T cell receptor beta chains from one specimen sequenced in a study of post-analysis software for immune sequencing data. Their cognate antigens are unknown. TCR beta cDNA libraries included unique molecular identifiers. TCRdb reprocessed the PCR reads via MiXCR and lists one record per CDR3 protein. The sample yields about 770,000 distinct CDR3 sequences, about half seen once. Findings of the study overall: There were roughly five TRBV segments more frequent in patients than controls, and TRBV5-6, TRBV5-1 and TRBV20-1 were among them.

Material for sequencing was blood. All receptors come from a girl under 18 with multiple sclerosis.

This clonotype was counted a few times. V is TRBV7-9 and J is TRBJ2-4; a possible D gene is TRBD2 (5 bases). Germline V gives CDR1 SEHNR, CDR2 FQNEAQ (reference sequence). V was trimmed by 1 base and J by 1 base, leaving 20 bases between them. CDR3 length: 19 amino acids. The CDR3 DNA reads as TGTGCCAGCAGCTTAGTAGGTAGCGACGCAACCCTTGCCAAAAACATTCAGTACTTC. Protein: CASSLVGSDATLAKNIQYF.

This sequence joins TRBV7-3 and TRBJ1-2; the D gene is possibly TRBD1 (6 bases). The V and J ends lost 8 bases and 6 bases respectively, with 19 bases between them. The CDR3 runs to 14 residues. From germline, CDR1 is SGHTA and CDR2 FQGTGA. CDR3 in DNA: TGTGCCAGCTCTACCGGGGGGGCGTATGATGGCTACACCTTC. This translates into CASSTGGAYDGYTF.

V gene TRBV18 combines with J gene TRBJ2-3, with D unresolved. CDR1 and CDR2 (germline): KGHSH, LQKENI. This CDR3 has 15 amino acids. The V end was cut by 1 base, the J end by 2 bases, with 10 bases between. CDR3 nucleotide sequence: TGTGCCAGCTCACCACGCGCACCTTACACAGATACGCAGTATTTT. Its protein is CASSPRAPYTDTQYF.

This clonotype was found a few times. The rearrangement links TRBV29-1 to TRBJ2-6, with D possibly matching TRBD2 (6 bases). Looked up from germline, CDR1 is SQVTM and CDR2 is ANQGSEA. The V end was cut by 6 bases, the J end by 0 bases, with 15 bases between. This CDR3 has 16 residues. The CDR3 nucleotides are TGCAGCGTCCGCGGGACTTCCCACTCTGGGGCCAACGTCCTGACTTTC. Translating it yields CSVRGTSHSGANVLTF.

This clonotype was seen more than once but under ten times. The chain joins TRBV7-9 to TRBJ2-1; no firm D call. V shed 5 bases and J shed 2 bases, with 10 bases lying between them. CDR3 length: 14 amino acids. Germline CDR1 is SEHNR and CDR2 is FQNEAQ (reference sequence). This CDR3 is CASSPPRAYNEQFF. The DNA for the CDR3 is TGTGCCAGCAGCCCCCCCCGGGCCTACAATGAGCAGTTCTTC.

The chain employs TRBV27 and TRBJ1-5; D may be TRBD1 (6 bases). Germline values: CDR1 MNHEY, CDR2 SMNVEV (reference sequence). Trimming cost V 6 bases and J 2 bases, with 11 bases left between them. This CDR3 is built from 14 residues. The CDR3 spells CASSLGGRNQPQHF. The CDR3 region has the DNA TGTGCCAGCAGCCTGGGGGGCCGCAATCAGCCCCAGCATTTT.

The chain uses TRBV20-1 and TRBJ1-3, with a possible D match to TRBD1 (5 bases). This CDR3 is built from 15 residues. Germline V gives CDR1 DFQATT, CDR2 SNEGSKA (reference sequence). Trimming took off 1 base at V and 6 bases at J, with 16 bases between the two ends. In nucleotides, the CDR3 is TGCAGTGCTAGAGTGGCCCAGGGAGACGAAAACACCATATATTTT. It codes for CSARVAQGDENTIYF.

This sequence joins TRBV7-2 and TRBJ1-1; 8 bases line up with TRBD1. From germline, CDR1 is SGHTA and CDR2 FQGNSA. This CDR3 is built from 15 residues. The junction had 6 bases not matched to a gene; V was cut back by 3 bases and J by 3 bases. The CDR3 sequence is CASSFQGADHTEAFF. In nucleotides, the CDR3 is TGTGCCAGCAGCTTCCAGGGGGCGGACCACACTGAAGCTTTCTTT.

The genes are TRBV25-1 and TRBJ1-4; D not certain. The V gene's germline CDR1 is MGHDK and CDR2 SYGVNS. The CDR3 extends over 14 amino acids. The V end lost 4 bases, the J end lost 6 bases, and 12 bases lay between the germline ends. The DNA for the CDR3 is TGTGCCAGCAGTGCGACCCGGTTATATGAAAAACTGTTTTTT. Its protein product is CASSATRLYEKLFF. The full variable domain, rest sourced from reference TRBV25-1 and TRBJ1-4, is EADIYQTPRYLVIGTGKKITLECSQTMGHDKMYWYQQDPGMELHLIHYSYGVNSTEKGDLSSESTVSRIRTEHFPLTLESARPSHTSQYLCASSATRLYEKLFFGSGTQLSVL.

The chain uses TRBV28 and TRBJ2-3, with 8 bases identical to TRBD2. V was clipped by 3 bases and J by 0 bases; unmatched bases: 5. The CDR3 contains 16 residues. Germline values: CDR1 MDHEN, CDR2 SYDVKM. The CDR3 loop is CASSFIAGTSTDTQYF. The CDR3 nucleotides are TGTGCCAGCAGTTTTATAGCGGGAACTAGCACAGATACGCAGTATTTT.

This chain joins TRBV7-8 and TRBJ2-5; D could derive from TRBD1 or TRBD2 (5 bases each). The CDR3 spans 15 residues. The germline V and J ends were trimmed by 1 base and 5 bases, with 14 bases remaining between them. Looked up from germline, CDR1 is SGHVS and CDR2 is FQNEAQ. DNA of the CDR3: TGTGCCAGCAGCTTAGTGGGGGACGGATGGGAGACCCAGTACTTC. This sequence encodes CASSLVGDGWETQYF.

In nucleotides, the CDR3 is TGCGCCAGCAGCTTTTCCCGTCCCGGGGCGGGCTACGAGCAGTACTTC. It yields the protein CASSFSRPGAGYEQYF. This chain connects TRBV5-1 to TRBJ2-7; D may correspond to TRBD1 or TRBD2 (5 bases each). Germline values: CDR1 SGHRS, CDR2 YFSETQ. The length of the CDR3 is 16 residues. V was shortened by 2 bases and J by 3 bases, with 18 bases between the two germline ends.

In its sample, this clonotype was seen a few times. In DNA form, the CDR3 reads TGCAGTGCTTACCGAAGCGGAGAGACCCAGTACTTC. Residues: CSAYRSGETQYF. V and J are TRBV20-1 and TRBJ2-5, with D perhaps TRBD2 (5 bases). The length of the CDR3 is 12 residues. Per the germline V gene, CDR1 is DFQATT and CDR2 is SNEGSKA (reference sequence). V shed 5 bases and J shed 4 bases, with 11 bases lying between them.

The sample holds a few counts of this clonotype. The rearrangement uses TRBV10-3 and TRBJ1-2, with 8 bases identical to TRBD1. J gave up 4 bases and V 3 bases, and 7 bases lay outside the gene matches. Germline CDR1 ENHRY, CDR2 SYGVKD. The CDR3 is 15 residues long. The CDR3 here is CAISDTGTGVYGYTF. CDR3 in DNA: TGTGCCATCAGTGATACCGGGACAGGCGTCTATGGCTACACCTTC.

This clonotype showed up just a few times. The junction departs from germline at one end; a sequencing error may be responsible. The chain recombines TRBV7-7 with TRBJ2-1; 8 nucleotides agree with TRBD2. Germline loops: CDR1 SSHAT, CDR2 FNYEAQ (reference sequence). The CDR3 sequence is 14 residues long. CDR3 loop: CASSPSRAGGEQFF. The CDR3 coding sequence is TGTGCTAGCAGCCCAAGTCGGGCGGGAGGTGAGCAGTTCTTC.

The J gene is TRBJ2-1, the V gene TRBV5-5; D is tentatively TRBD1 or TRBD2 (5 bases each). Trimming took off 4 bases at V and 2 bases at J, with 16 bases between the two ends. The germline CDR1 and CDR2 sequences are SGHKS and YYEKEE (reference sequence). The CDR3 extends over 16 amino acids. The CDR3 here is CASSRGPDTPYNEQFF. The CDR3 DNA reads TGTGCCAGCAGCCGAGGGCCGGACACCCCCTACAATGAGCAGTTCTTC.

The J gene is TRBJ2-7, the V gene TRBV12-3 or TRBV12-4; TRBD1 aligns across 8 bases. The CDR3 has 15 amino acids. The V and J ends lost 4 bases and 6 bases, in that order; junction bases with no gene match: 11. For the CDR3, the DNA is TGTGCCAGCAGTTCGTCCGGGACAGGAGTGAGCGAGCAGTACTTC. It is translated as CASSSSGTGVSEQYF.

This chain links TRBV12-3 or TRBV12-4 with TRBJ2-5, with D perhaps TRBD2 (5 bases). TRBJ2-7 explains the end of the DNA better; the J call may be wrong. This CDR3 has 14 amino acids. The CDR3, as DNA: TGTGCCAGCAGTTTGCACGGGGTTCGGGGCGAGCAGTACTTC. Translated, it gives CASSLHGVRGEQYF.

V is TRBV20-1 and J is TRBJ1-1; D may be TRBD1 (5 bases). Trimming pared 4 bases from V and 4 bases from J, leaving 19 bases between. The CDR3 totals 15 residues. The V gene's germline CDR1 is DFQATT and CDR2 SNEGSKA (reference sequence). CDR3 nucleotides: TGCAGTGCTATAGGTCCGGGACTTAGAAGCACTGAAGCTTTCTTT. Protein: CSAIGPGLRSTEAFF.

The chain employs TRBV24-1 and TRBJ2-4, with TRBD2 identical over 8 bases. The assigned J gene may be wrong: the sequence end matches TRBJ2-7 better. The germline V gene encodes CDR1 KGHDR and CDR2 SFDVKD. This CDR3 is 16 amino acids long. CDR3 sequence (DNA): TGTGCCACCAGTGATTTAGAGCGGGAGCCGCCGAACGAGCAGTACTTC. This codes for CATSDLEREPPNEQYF.

The CDR3 nucleotides are TGTGCCACCAGCAGAGATCTGGACCCGTCGGGGACCCAGTACTTC. Amino acids: CATSRDLDPSGTQYF. The V and J genes are TRBV15 and TRBJ2-7; D gene uncertain. The J call may be mistaken, given a closer DNA end match to TRBJ2-5. CDR3 length equals 15 residues. Germline CDR1 reads LNHNV; CDR2 reads YYDKDF (reference sequence).

This clonotype was detected only a few times. The V call is TRBV7-2, the J call TRBJ2-7, with a possible D match to TRBD1 (6 bases). V was shortened by 2 bases and J by 3 bases, with 14 bases between the two germline ends. Germline CDR1 and CDR2: SGHTA and FQGNSA. CDR3 size: 15 residues. The CDR3 DNA follows: TGTGCCAGCAGCTTACAACAGGGTCCCAACTACGAGCAGTACTTC. It yields the protein CASSLQQGPNYEQYF.

This clonotype was recorded once. This sequence joins TRBV2 and TRBJ2-5; 14 nucleotides match TRBD2. The CDR3 loop spans 18 amino acids. CDR1 is SNHLY and CDR2 is FYNNEI in the germline V gene. Germline trimming cut 0 bases from V and 4 bases from J; bases unmatched to any gene: 7. CDR3 loop: CASSEAVGLAGAGETQYF. The CDR3 DNA sequence: TGTGCCAGCAGTGAAGCGGTGGGACTAGCGGGAGCTGGAGAGACCCAGTACTTC.

This clonotype has more than one count but fewer than ten. A read error may produce the germline difference seen at one junction end. V usage is TRBV2 and J usage is TRBJ1-2, with TRBD1 matching 10 bases. Germline V gives CDR1 SNHLY, CDR2 FYNNEI. This CDR3 comprises 16 residues. The CDR3: CASSESGTGALYGHTF. DNA for the CDR3: TGTGCCAGCAGTGAAAGCGGGACAGGGGCCCTCTATGGCCACACCTTC.

This clonotype was seen a few times. The chain uses TRBV5-1 and TRBJ2-1, with 9 bases matching TRBD2. Per the germline V gene, CDR1 is SGHRS and CDR2 is YFSETQ. This CDR3 has 15 residues. V dropped 9 bases and J dropped 8; count of bases not matched to a gene: 15. The CDR3 DNA sequence: TGCGCCACCCAGAGAGGGTCTAGCGGGACCCATGAGCAGTTCTTC. This sequence encodes CATQRGSSGTHEQFF.

This clonotype showed up just a few times. The rearrangement joins TRBV24-1 to TRBJ2-7; the D gene is possibly TRBD1 (6 bases). The CDR3 contains 13 residues. V lost 5 bases, J lost 4 bases, and 11 bases lay in between. The germline V gene encodes CDR1 KGHDR and CDR2 SFDVKD. The CDR3 nucleotides are TGTGCCACCAGTGCGGGGACACATTACGAGCAGTACTTC. This codes for CATSAGTHYEQYF.

The chain employs TRBV12-3 or TRBV12-4 and TRBJ1-2; D gene uncertain. V lost 5 bases to trimming and J lost 7 bases, with 8 bases between them. The CDR3 runs 11 residues. In nucleotides, the CDR3 is TGTGCCAGCAGTCGGGAAATTGGCTACACCTTC. It translates to CASSREIGYTF.